This is a list of T cell receptor beta chains from one sample in a study of T cells in Graves' hyperthyroidism and ophthalmopathy. In TCRdb, the multiplex PCR reads were re-called with MiXCR into one record per CDR3 protein. The repertoire includes hundreds of thousands of distinct CDR3 sequences, approximately 23% of them detected once, and around 60% sits in the top ten. What was sequenced was blood. These receptors came from a man aged 25-45 years with Graves' ophthalmopathy. Both conserved end residues are part of each CDR3. The order of the fields is J gene, V gene, CDR3 protein.

>TRBJ2-1|TRBV28
CASSLPTDGSYNEQFF
>TRBJ2-1|TRBV5-6
CASSLGTGSSYNEQFF
>TRBJ1-5|TRBV12-5
CASGLQRGGYQSNQPQHF
>TRBJ1-4|TRBV28
CASSWRVSEKLFF
>TRBJ2-2|TRBV6-1
CASTGTGYTGELFF
>TRBJ2-7|TRBV7-2
CASSLGPGPSYEQYF
>TRBJ2-3|TRBV28
CASSLVLGTGKADTQYF
>TRBJ2-3|TRBV27
CASSYYSTDTQYF
>TRBJ2-7|TRBV11-2
CASSPGQGASYEQYF
>TRBJ2-2|TRBV3-1
CASARGGRTGELFF
>TRBJ2-7|TRBV5-1
CASSLRAWGEQYF
>TRBJ2-7|TRBV28
CASTSGHSYEQYF
>TRBJ2-4|TRBV7-2
CASRGLAGPIQYF
>TRBJ1-5|TRBV19
CASSRTGGIYSNQPQHF
>TRBJ1-5|TRBV12-3/TRBV12-4
CASRAGDRVGNQPQHF
>TRBJ2-7|TRBV30
CAWSPYKGVVRRRSYEQYF
>TRBJ2-1|TRBV18
CASSPRGVAGEYEQFF
>TRBJ1-1|TRBV3-1
CASSLGQGLLGTEAFF
>TRBJ2-5|TRBV28
CASRPQGLGAQETQYF
>TRBJ2-5|TRBV9
CASSARPSPLKGGETQYF
>TRBJ2-7|TRBV18
CASSWGSPNSYEQYF
>TRBJ2-2|TRBV28
CASRGQGATNTGELFF
>TRBJ2-3|TRBV7-2
CASSLPSGSQSTQYF
>TRBJ2-3|TRBV12-3/TRBV12-4
CASSSRDFTDTQYF
>TRBJ1-3|TRBV14
CASSQDGQGDSTIYF
>TRBJ1-6|TRBV9
CASSSEGQLNSPLHF
>TRBJ2-1|TRBV5-8
CASSSSKGGSYNEQFF
>TRBJ1-1|TRBV12-3/TRBV12-4
CASSDRDRRTEAFF
>TRBJ1-5|TRBV4-2
CASSQDWGANNQPQHF
>TRBJ2-7|TRBV2
CASSEWAVSYEQYF
>TRBJ1-5|TRBV6-2/TRBV6-3
CATRRDTSSNQPQHF
>TRBJ2-3|TRBV5-1
CASSLEGNWGDTQYF
>TRBJ2-1|TRBV7-2
CASSWSGGSSYNEQFF
>TRBJ2-6|TRBV7-9
CASSIWGGQANPGANVLTF
>TRBJ2-2|TRBV6-5
CASSYIIGELFF
>TRBJ1-4|TRBV20-1
CSAPTRQGGKLFF
>TRBJ2-7|TRBV5-1
CASSFSGSTYEQYF